This entry lists 8 T cell receptor beta chains sequenced from one sample in a study of shared T cell receptors in the human thymus (dated by TCRdb to about 2021). The method behind the library was the immunoSEQ multiplex PCR assay. Here the immuneACCESS table is served through TCRdb, limited to in-frame sequences with V and J called. Missing clones are a known gap in these copies; in checked studies unresolved V genes cover under half, and the rest lacks a known reason. The sample records about 610,000 clones, approximately 87% of which are singletons. The ten largest clonotypes hold over 0.008% of the sample. This sample was shared with a second study, whose subject was human thymus T cells.

The sequenced material came from thymocytes. These receptors all stem from a boy younger than two with a congenital heart defect. Donor details come from another sample of the same person, matched by shared clones.

This clone has only one observation. The chain is built from TRBV27 and TRBJ2-2, with 7 bases matching TRBD2. CDR1 is MNHEY and CDR2 is SMNVEV in the germline V gene (reference sequence). The CDR3 consists of 22 residues. Trimming removed 6 bases from V and 3 bases from J; junction bases left unmatched: 28. The CDR3 DNA sequence: TGTGCCAGCAGCCTTTATCCGCCCCCGCTAGCGGAGGGGATAATCCACACCGGGGAGCTGTTTTTT. This sequence encodes CASSLYPPPLAEGIIHTGELFF.

This chain joins TRBV7-9 and TRBJ2-6, with 7 positions matching TRBD2. The CDR3 runs to 14 residues. In germline, CDR1 is SEHNR, CDR2 FQNEAQ (reference sequence). DNA of the CDR3: TGTGGCGCCCGGGGGGACGCTGGGGCCAACGTCCTGACTTTC. Residues: CGARGDAGANVLTF.

The chain carries TRBV14 and TRBJ1-1; 7 bases are shared with TRBD1. This CDR3 is built from 15 residues. The germline V gene encodes CDR1 SGHDN and CDR2 FVKESK. Losses at the gene ends were 0 bases for V and 4 bases for J; bases not matched to a gene: 5. In DNA, the CDR3 is TGTGCCAGCAGCCAAGAAGACAGGGCGACCACTGAAGCTTTCTTT. Translation gives CASSQEDRATTEAFF.

The gene calls are TRBV18 and TRBJ2-3; 11 bases agree with TRBD2. Trimming cost V 2 bases and J 5 bases; bases outside gene matches: 9. Germline V CDR1 and CDR2: KGHSH, LQKENI. The CDR3 contains 17 residues. The CDR3 bases are TGTGCCAGCTCACCATCGGGACCGGGACTAGCGGTAGATACGCAGTATTTT. This codes for CASSPSGPGLAVDTQYF.

V and J are TRBV2 and TRBJ2-3; tentative D call: TRBD2 (6 bases). This CDR3 has 12 amino acids. Trimming cost V 8 bases and J 4 bases, with 10 bases left between them. Germline CDR1 is SNHLY and CDR2 is FYNNEI. CDR3 in DNA: TGTGCCAGCTCGCCTAGCGCAGATACGCAGTATTTT. As protein: CASSPSADTQYF.

The rearrangement joins TRBV14 to TRBJ1-3; D gene ambiguous. Per germline, CDR1 SGHDN and CDR2 FVKESK. V was shortened by 0 bases and J by 0 bases, with 9 bases between the two germline ends. The CDR3 extends over 16 amino acids. The CDR3 coding sequence is TGTGCCAGCAGCCAAGATCAGGCTACCTCTGGAAACACCATATATTTT. Translating it yields CASSQDQATSGNTIYF.

V usage is TRBV4-3 and J usage is TRBJ2-2; the match to TRBD2 covers 15 bases. From germline, CDR1 is LGHNA and CDR2 YSLEER. With 0 bases clipped from V and 1 base from J, the junction kept 12 bases outside the gene matches. This CDR3 region has 22 residues. The CDR3 DNA reads TGCGCCAGCAGCCAAGAAAAATTATACGGACTAGCGGGAGGGATGAACACCGGGGAGCTGTTTTTT. As protein: CASSQEKLYGLAGGMNTGELFF.

The rearrangement links TRBV4-3 to TRBJ2-2; 9 nucleotides line up with TRBD1. V lost 3 bases, J lost 3 bases, and 8 bases stayed unmatched. CDR1 LGHNA and CDR2 YSLEER come from the germline V gene. CDR3 length: 17 amino acids. The CDR3 spells CASSHKGQGRDTGELFF. The CDR3 DNA reads as TGCGCCAGCAGCCACAAAGGACAGGGGAGAGACACCGGGGAGCTGTTTTTT.